This TCR beta chain originates from a study of control samples from healthy donors and cancer patients. Sequencing used immunoSEQ multiplex PCR; TCRdb keeps in-frame clones, though not all of them. The data hold around 64,000 clones, with approximately 89% observed a single time. The CDR3 runs to 13 residues. In germline, CDR1 is SGHAT, CDR2 FQNNGV. The junction had 3 bases not matched to a gene; V was cut back by 5 bases and J by 3 bases. The clonotype was recovered from a man aged 55 to 70 with colorectal cancer. Sequenced: PBMCs. This chain connects TRBV11-2 to TRBJ2-5; 7 nucleotides match TRBD1. CDR3 bases: TGTGCCAGCAGCCTCGGACAGGAAGAGACCCAGTACTTC. It encodes CASSLGQEETQYF.